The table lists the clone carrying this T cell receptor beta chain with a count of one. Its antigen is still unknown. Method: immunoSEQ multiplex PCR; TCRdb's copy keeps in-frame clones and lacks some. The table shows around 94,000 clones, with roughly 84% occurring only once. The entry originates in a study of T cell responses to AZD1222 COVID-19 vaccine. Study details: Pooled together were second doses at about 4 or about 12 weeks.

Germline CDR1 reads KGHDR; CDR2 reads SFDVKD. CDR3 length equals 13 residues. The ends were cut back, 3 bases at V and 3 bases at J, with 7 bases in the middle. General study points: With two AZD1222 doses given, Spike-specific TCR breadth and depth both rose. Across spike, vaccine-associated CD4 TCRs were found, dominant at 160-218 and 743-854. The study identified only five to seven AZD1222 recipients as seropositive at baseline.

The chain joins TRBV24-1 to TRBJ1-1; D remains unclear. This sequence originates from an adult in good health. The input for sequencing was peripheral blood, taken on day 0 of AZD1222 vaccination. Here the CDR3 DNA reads TGTGCCACCAGTGATCCAAATTACACTGAAGCTTTCTTT. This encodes CATSDPNYTEAFF.